This T cell receptor (beta chain) was identified in a study of cytomegalovirus exposure and HLA in healthy donors. Study summary: A subsequent analysis reported that the 120 or so validation repertoires were produced on the same platform that had also been used for the 500 to 700 first-cohort repertoires.

Concerning this clone itself: Its target is unknown.

Profiled with immunoSEQ multiplex PCR; TCRdb holds only in-frame clones, not every one. The sample includes some 340,000 clones, 75% to 90% seen only once; the top ten take approximately 1.1%. The CDR3 has 15 residues. With 5 bases clipped from V and 4 bases from J, the junction kept 7 bases outside the gene matches. Per the germline V gene, CDR1 is SNHLY and CDR2 is FYNNEI. Findings and limits, study-wide: As confirmed in vitro, a few CMV-associated chains were specific for CMV antigens. According to a subsequent analysis, TCR clusters identified in the first cohort showed a tendency to co-occur across the 120 or so validation repertoires. Researchers catalogued about 160 TCR beta chains as cytomegalovirus-associated.

The chain recombines TRBV2 with TRBJ2-7; 11 bases match TRBD2. The sequence came from a woman between 25 and 40 years old in good health and CMV-seropositive. Sample: PBMCs. For the CDR3, the DNA is TGTGCCAGCAGTCGATCGGGACTAGCGGCTTACGAGCAGTACTTC. Encoded protein: CASSRSGLAAYEQYF.